This T cell receptor beta chain came from a study of radiotherapy plus CTLA-4 blockade in lung cancer. On the study more broadly: Among all patients, about 19% showed objective responses, while roughly 28% had disease control.

Overall study findings and caveats: Among reported predictors of response, early blood T cell clone dynamics with interferon-beta performed best. There was expansion of tumor-derived TCR clones in blood after radiotherapy plus ipilimumab.

People whose metastatic non-small-cell lung cancer was chemo-refractory got focal radiation along with CTLA-4 blockade by ipilimumab. Assay used: immunoSEQ multiplex PCR; TCRdb lists only in-frame clones, some missing. The profile shows over 60,000 clones, around 87% of them singletons. This CDR3 is built from 15 residues. Trimming removed 5 bases at V and 4 bases at J, with 15 bases between. Germline V CDR1 and CDR2: MNHNS, SASEGT. On this clone: The antigen remains undetermined.

This TCR derives from a human donor with non-small cell lung cancer that progressed on radiotherapy plus ipilimumab. This chain joins TRBV6-1 and TRBJ2-1; D is unresolved. The source was peripheral blood, collected from a patient treated with radiotherapy plus ipilimumab. CDR3 amino acids: CASSIGGPFYNEQFF. The CDR3 DNA sequence: TGTGCCAGCAGTATAGGCGGACCCTTTTACAATGAGCAGTTCTTC.